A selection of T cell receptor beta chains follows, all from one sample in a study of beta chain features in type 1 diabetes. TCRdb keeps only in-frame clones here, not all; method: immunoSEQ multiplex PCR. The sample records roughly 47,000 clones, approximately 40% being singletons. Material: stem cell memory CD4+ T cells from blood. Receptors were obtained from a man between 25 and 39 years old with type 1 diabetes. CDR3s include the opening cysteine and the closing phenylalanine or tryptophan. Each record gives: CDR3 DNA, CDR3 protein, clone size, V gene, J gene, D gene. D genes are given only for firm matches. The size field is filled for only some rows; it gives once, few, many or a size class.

cdr3_nt: TGTGCCAGCAGCCAAGGACAGGGGCCGCGGACTGAAGCTTTCTTT
cdr3_aa: CASSQGQGPRTEAFF
clone_size: -
v_call: TRBV4-2
j_call: TRBJ1-1
d_call: TRBD1

cdr3_nt: TGCGCCAGCAGCTTGGGGGGGACAGGGATCGCCAATGAGCAGTTCTTC
cdr3_aa: CASSLGGTGIANEQFF
clone_size: -
v_call: TRBV5-1
j_call: TRBJ2-1
d_call: TRBD1

cdr3_nt: TGTGCCAGCAGAGGCGACAGGATGTTGTTCTTC
cdr3_aa: CASRGDRMLFF
clone_size: few
v_call: TRBV9
j_call: TRBJ2-1
d_call: -

cdr3_nt: TGCGCCAGCAGCTTGGGGGGCGAGTCCTACAATGAGCAGTTCTTC
cdr3_aa: CASSLGGESYNEQFF
clone_size: -
v_call: TRBV5-1
j_call: TRBJ2-1
d_call: -

cdr3_nt: TGCAGCTTCGGTCCGGGACTAGGAGAGACCCAGTACTTC
cdr3_aa: CSFGPGLGETQYF
clone_size: few
v_call: TRBV29-1
j_call: TRBJ2-5
d_call: TRBD2

cdr3_nt: TGTGCCAGCAGCTGGAGACCCTCCCGGGACTCTACCTACGAGCAGTACTTC
cdr3_aa: CASSWRPSRDSTYEQYF
clone_size: -
v_call: TRBV7-9
j_call: TRBJ2-7
d_call: -

cdr3_nt: TGTGCCAGCAGTCTAGGGGTGTTCTCCTACGAGCAGTACTTC
cdr3_aa: CASSLGVFSYEQYF
clone_size: few
v_call: TRBV27
j_call: TRBJ2-7
d_call: -

cdr3_nt: TGTGCCAGCAGCCCTAATTCGGGGGGTTACAATGAGCAGTTCTTC
cdr3_aa: CASSPNSGGYNEQFF
clone_size: -
v_call: TRBV7-3
j_call: TRBJ2-1
d_call: TRBD2

cdr3_nt: TGTGCCATCGGTCGTAATGAGCAGTTCTTC
cdr3_aa: CAIGRNEQFF
clone_size: -
v_call: TRBV28
j_call: TRBJ2-1
d_call: -

cdr3_nt: TGTGCCAGCATTGGGACTAGCGGTAGGAATGAGCAGTTCTTC
cdr3_aa: CASIGTSGRNEQFF
clone_size: -
v_call: TRBV6-5
j_call: TRBJ2-1
d_call: TRBD2

cdr3_nt: TGCGCCAGCAGCCCGAATCGACCGGGTCAGCCCCAGCATTTT
cdr3_aa: CASSPNRPGQPQHF
clone_size: -
v_call: TRBV4-1
j_call: TRBJ1-5
d_call: -

cdr3_nt: TGTGCCAGCAGCTTAATTACAGTCGGAGATACGCAGTATTTT
cdr3_aa: CASSLITVGDTQYF
clone_size: -
v_call: TRBV7-9
j_call: TRBJ2-3
d_call: -

cdr3_nt: TGTGCCAGCAGCCAAGAGACGGGACTAGCGGAAAAAGGAGCTAATGAGCAGTTCTTC
cdr3_aa: CASSQETGLAEKGANEQFF
clone_size: -
v_call: TRBV14
j_call: TRBJ2-1
d_call: TRBD2

cdr3_nt: TGTGCCAGCAGCTCAACAGGGGGCGGGTCACCCCTCCACTTT
cdr3_aa: CASSSTGGGSPLHF
clone_size: -
v_call: TRBV7-3
j_call: TRBJ1-6
d_call: TRBD1

cdr3_nt: TGTGCCAGCAGTACACACTACTCGGGGCAGTTCTTC
cdr3_aa: CASSTHYSGQFF
clone_size: -
v_call: TRBV2
j_call: TRBJ2-1
d_call: -

cdr3_nt: TGTGCCAGCAGTTATCAGGGAATGAACACTGAAGCTTTCTTT
cdr3_aa: CASSYQGMNTEAFF
clone_size: once
v_call: TRBV6-6
j_call: TRBJ1-1
d_call: -

cdr3_nt: TGCAGTGCTGGAGGGAGGGAGCAGTTCTTC
cdr3_aa: CSAGGREQFF
clone_size: -
v_call: TRBV20-1
j_call: TRBJ2-1
d_call: -

cdr3_nt: TGTGCCAGCAGCCAAGAGGGGCTAGCGGGAGGGCCGGACGAGCAGTTCTTC
cdr3_aa: CASSQEGLAGGPDEQFF
clone_size: few
v_call: TRBV14
j_call: TRBJ2-1
d_call: TRBD2

cdr3_nt: TGCAGCGTTGGGGGCCGGCCCAATCAGCCCCAGCATTTT
cdr3_aa: CSVGGRPNQPQHF
clone_size: -
v_call: TRBV29-1
j_call: TRBJ1-5
d_call: -

cdr3_nt: TGCGCCAGCAGCTTGGGGACAGGGCCGGGTGAGCAGTTCTTC
cdr3_aa: CASSLGTGPGEQFF
clone_size: once
v_call: TRBV5-1
j_call: TRBJ2-1
d_call: TRBD1

cdr3_nt: TGTGCCAGCAGCTTGGCATGGGGACAGGTCTGGTATGGCTACACCTTC
cdr3_aa: CASSLAWGQVWYGYTF
clone_size: few
v_call: TRBV5-4
j_call: TRBJ1-2
d_call: TRBD1

cdr3_nt: TGTGCCAGCAGTTACTTCGGACAGGGGATGGGCTACACCTTC
cdr3_aa: CASSYFGQGMGYTF
clone_size: few
v_call: TRBV6-5
j_call: TRBJ1-2
d_call: TRBD1

cdr3_nt: TGCGCCAGCAGCCCCCAGGGGGTAAGCAATCAGCCCCAGCATTTT
cdr3_aa: CASSPQGVSNQPQHF
clone_size: few
v_call: TRBV4-1
j_call: TRBJ1-5
d_call: TRBD1

cdr3_nt: TGTGCCACCCGGGCTAGCGGGAGCTACGAGCAGTACTTC
cdr3_aa: CATRASGSYEQYF
clone_size: -
v_call: TRBV10-3
j_call: TRBJ2-7
d_call: TRBD2

cdr3_nt: TGTGCCAGCAGCTTAGTAGGGGCTATCGAAAGATCCTACAATGAGCAGTTCTTC
cdr3_aa: CASSLVGAIERSYNEQFF
clone_size: -
v_call: TRBV11-2
j_call: TRBJ2-1
d_call: -